Shown below are 21 T cell receptor beta chains from a single sample sequenced in a study of early stage breast cancer tumors. TCRdb's copy holds only in-frame clones and misses some; the assay was immunoSEQ multiplex PCR. The sample consists of 69,000 or so clones, 80% of them appearing once. The sequenced material came from blood. The receptor set was obtained from a person aged 40 to 49 with breast cancer.

This rearrangement joins TRBV19 to TRBJ1-5; 7 nucleotides align to TRBD1. Germline V gene lookup returns CDR1 LNHDA and CDR2 SQIVND (reference sequence). V gave up 4 bases and J gave up 2 bases; unmatched junction bases: 5. The CDR3 sequence is 15 residues long. The chain's CDR3 is CASSRQGSGNQPQHF. In DNA, the CDR3 is TGTGCCAGTAGTAGACAGGGCTCCGGCAATCAGCCCCAGCATTTT.

The chain has TRBV18 and TRBJ2-1; TRBD2 matches at 13 bases. This CDR3 is 16 amino acids long. V dropped 3 bases and J dropped 7; count of bases not matched to a gene: 6. CDR1 is KGHSH and CDR2 is LQKENI in the germline V gene. The CDR3 reads CASSPPGTSGDNEQFF. The DNA of the CDR3 is TGTGCCAGCTCACCGCCCGGGACTAGCGGGGATAATGAGCAGTTCTTC.

The chain combines TRBV10-2 with TRBJ2-5, with 12 bases aligning to TRBD2. The J segment lost 2 bases and the V segment lost 5 bases, leaving 6 bases of the junction unmatched. The CDR3 spans 16 residues. Looked up from germline, CDR1 is WSHSY and CDR2 is SAAADI. CDR3 sequence (DNA): TGCGCCAGCAGTCCCGGGACTAGCGGGTTTCAAGAGACCCAGTACTTC. It specifies CASSPGTSGFQETQYF.

This clone was seen more than once but under ten times. The gene calls are TRBV19 and TRBJ1-5; 9 bases are a match to TRBD1. The CDR3 is 15 residues long. From germline, CDR1 is LNHDA and CDR2 SQIVND (reference sequence). V shed 7 bases, J shed 4 bases, and the junction held 8 bases outside the gene matches. The CDR3 coding sequence is TGTGCCAGTACCCCCTGGACAGGGGAGAATCAGCCCCAGCATTTT. Its translation is CASTPWTGENQPQHF.

The chain combines TRBV6-1 with TRBJ1-1; no firm D call. With 8 bases removed from V and 1 base from J, the gap between germline ends came to 5 bases. The CDR3 runs 11 residues. CDR1 and CDR2 from the germline V gene are MNHNS and SASEGT. The CDR3 region has the DNA TGTGCCAGCTGGTCGAACACTGAAGCTTTCTTT. As protein: CASWSNTEAFF.

This clone was observed a single time. J is TRBJ2-7 and V is TRBV28, with D maybe TRBD1 (6 bases). This CDR3 has 14 residues. The germline V gene encodes CDR1 MDHEN and CDR2 SYDVKM. V dropped 5 bases and J dropped 2 bases, with 13 bases sitting between them. The CDR3 here is CASSVTGPPYEQYF. The CDR3 DNA reads TGTGCCAGCAGTGTCACAGGGCCCCCCTACGAGCAGTACTTC.

V gene TRBV6-5 combines with J gene TRBJ1-5; no reliable D call. CDR1 MNHEY and CDR2 SVGAGI come from the germline V gene. Trimming removed 0 bases at V and 9 bases at J, with 9 bases between. This CDR3 comprises 13 residues. The CDR3 sequence: CASSYSLASPQHF. In DNA form, the CDR3 reads TGTGCCAGCAGTTACTCCCTCGCGTCGCCCCAGCATTTT.

This rearrangement joins TRBV9 to TRBJ2-7; D may be TRBD1 (5 bases). The CDR3 has 12 amino acids. Germline values: CDR1 SGDLS, CDR2 YYNGEE. V dropped 3 bases and J dropped 2 bases, with 6 bases sitting between them. CDR3 residues: CASSGQTYEQYF. CDR3 in DNA: TGTGCCAGCAGCGGACAGACCTACGAGCAGTACTTC.

This chain uses TRBV28 with TRBJ1-3, with D hard to call. Trimming left V 7 bases short and J 3 bases short, with 7 bases between. This CDR3 comprises 12 residues. Germline CDR1 and CDR2: MDHEN and SYDVKM. The CDR3 DNA reads as TGTGCCAGCATGACCAGTGGAAACACCATATATTTT. Translation: CASMTSGNTIYF.

This chain links TRBV6-1 with TRBJ2-6, with 9 bases fitting TRBD1. The trim removed 1 base at V and 0 bases at J, leaving 4 bases unmatched. The CDR3 totals 18 residues. Per the germline V gene, CDR1 is MNHNS and CDR2 is SASEGT. CDR3 sequence (DNA): TGTGCCAGCAGTGAAGACAGGGGGCTGTTCTCTGGGGCCAACGTCCTGACTTTC. This translates into CASSEDRGLFSGANVLTF.

The J gene is TRBJ2-7, the V gene TRBV6-6, with TRBD2 identical over 7 bases. Trimming at V came to 5 bases and at J to 6 bases, leaving 7 bases not matched to a gene. Germline V gene data show CDR1 as MNHNY and CDR2 as SVGAGI (reference sequence). The CDR3 loop spans 13 amino acids. CDR3 in DNA: TGTGCCAGCAGTAAAAGGGGCGGGAGCGAGCAGTACTTC. Protein: CASSKRGGSEQYF.

This chain uses TRBV19 with TRBJ1-1, with a possible D match to TRBD1 (6 bases). Between the trimmed V and J ends, which lost 10 bases and 8 bases, there was a span of 23 bases. The CDR3 is made up of 14 amino acids. In germline, CDR1 is LNHDA, CDR2 SQIVND (reference sequence). The CDR3 region is CATLNRPGQGEAFF. The CDR3 DNA follows: TGTGCCACCCTTAATCGACCGGGACAAGGGGAAGCTTTCTTT.

The V call is TRBV9, the J call TRBJ1-5, with D possibly being TRBD1 (6 bases). CDR3 length: 15 amino acids. In germline, CDR1 is SGDLS, CDR2 YYNGEE. V gave up 2 bases and J gave up 1 base, with 10 bases separating them. The CDR3 here is CASSVAGESNQPQHF. The CDR3 nucleotides read TGTGCCAGCAGCGTGGCAGGGGAGAGCAATCAGCCCCAGCATTTT.

The V call is TRBV27, the J call TRBJ1-2, with TRBD1 matching over 11 bases. J was trimmed by 5 bases and V by 5 bases; bases with no gene match: 7. Germline CDR1 and CDR2: MNHEY and SMNVEV (reference sequence). This CDR3 has 15 amino acids. Written as DNA, the CDR3 is TGTGCCAGCAGTGTACGAGGACAGGGGGCTTATGGCTACACCTTC. This translates into CASSVRGQGAYGYTF.

The chain employs TRBV5-5 and TRBJ1-2; a possible D gene is TRBD1 (6 bases). The CDR3 consists of 15 residues. Germline loops: CDR1 SGHKS, CDR2 YYEKEE (reference sequence). Trimming removed 4 bases from V and 5 bases from J, with 18 bases in between. As DNA, the CDR3 is TGTGCCAGCAGCGTGGAATTACAGGGACCGTATGGCTACACCTTC. The encoded protein is CASSVELQGPYGYTF.

V gene TRBV18 combines with J gene TRBJ1-2; D not resolved. The CDR3 contains 12 residues. The germline gives CDR1 KGHSH, CDR2 LQKENI. Trimming took off 5 bases at V and 2 bases at J, with 6 bases between the two ends. CDR3 coding DNA: TGTGCCAGCTCAGGGAGGAACTATGGCTACACCTTC. Amino acid sequence: CASSGRNYGYTF.

This clone was counted a single time. The rearrangement uses TRBV7-9 and TRBJ2-3; tentatively, D is TRBD1 or TRBD2 (5 bases each). Germline CDR1 is SEHNR and CDR2 is FQNEAQ (reference sequence). CDR3 length: 15 amino acids. The germline V and J ends were trimmed by 5 bases and 6 bases, with 18 bases remaining between them. DNA of the CDR3: TGTGCCAGCAGCGCTTTAGAGGGACGGCGGGATACGCAGTATTTT. Encoded protein: CASSALEGRRDTQYF.

The chain is built from TRBV5-4 and TRBJ2-1; D perhaps matches TRBD1 (6 bases). CDR1 is SGHNT and CDR2 is YYREEE in the germline V gene (reference sequence). The CDR3 is 13 amino acids. The ends were cut back, 0 bases at V and 6 bases at J, with 7 bases in the middle. CDR3 protein: CASSLDRANEQFF. The DNA of the CDR3 is TGTGCCAGCAGCTTGGACAGGGCCAATGAGCAGTTCTTC.

The chain is built from TRBV7-2 and TRBJ2-2; the match to TRBD2 covers 10 bases. The CDR3 is 15 residues long. CDR1 SGHTA and CDR2 FQGNSA come from the germline V gene. The ends lost 4 bases at V and 6 bases at J; junction bases unmatched: 5. The chain's CDR3 is CASSSLAGVAGELFF. CDR3 DNA sequence: TGTGCCAGCAGCTCGCTAGCGGGAGTCGCCGGGGAGCTGTTTTTT.

The J gene is TRBJ2-7, the V gene TRBV7-8; no definite D call. The CDR3 runs to 15 residues. V gave up 1 base and J gave up 1 base, with 11 bases separating them. Germline V gene sequence: CDR1 SGHVS, CDR2 FQNEAQ. CDR3 coding DNA: TGTGCCAGCAGCTTAGGTATCTACTCTTCCTACGAGCAGTACTTC. Protein: CASSLGIYSSYEQYF. Full variable domain (missing parts from reference TRBV7-8 and TRBJ2-7): GAGVSQSPRYKVAKRGQDVALRCDPISGHVSLFWYQQALGQGPEFLTYFQNEAQLDKSGLPSDRFFAERPEGSVSTLKIQRTQQEDSAVYLCASSLGIYSSYEQYFGPGTRLTVT.

This rearrangement joins TRBV5-1 to TRBJ2-1; 12 bases fit TRBD1. The CDR3 is 16 amino acids. The V gene's germline CDR1 is SGHRS and CDR2 YFSETQ. After removal of 4 bases from V and 3 bases from J, the junction contained 5 bases not matched to a gene. CDR3 nucleotide sequence: TGCGCCAGCAGCACCGGGACAGGGGGCATCTACAATGAGCAGTTCTTC. It specifies CASSTGTGGIYNEQFF. The whole variable domain, remainder taken from reference TRBV5-1 and TRBJ2-1, is KAGVTQTPRYLIKTRGQQVTLSCSPISGHRSVSWYQQTPGQGLQFLFEYFSETQRNKGNFPGRFSGRQFSNSRSEMNVSTLELGDSALYLCASSTGTGGIYNEQFFGPGTRLTVL.